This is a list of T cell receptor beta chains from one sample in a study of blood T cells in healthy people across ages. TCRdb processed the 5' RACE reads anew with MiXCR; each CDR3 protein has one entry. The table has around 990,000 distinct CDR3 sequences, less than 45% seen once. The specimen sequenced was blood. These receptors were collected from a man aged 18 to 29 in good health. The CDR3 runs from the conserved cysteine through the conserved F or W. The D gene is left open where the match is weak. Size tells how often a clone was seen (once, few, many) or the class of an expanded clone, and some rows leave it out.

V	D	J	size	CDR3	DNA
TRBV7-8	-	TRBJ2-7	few	CASSLVSQYEQYF	TGTGCCAGCAGCTTAGTTAGTCAGTACGAGCAGTACTTC
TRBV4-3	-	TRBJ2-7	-	CASSQGFTGWGDEQYF	TGCGCCAGCAGCCAAGGTTTTACAGGGTGGGGGGATGAGCAGTACTTC
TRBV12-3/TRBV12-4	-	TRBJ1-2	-	CASSLALAGLSGYTF	TGTGCCAGCAGTTTAGCGCTGGCAGGGCTCTCTGGCTACACCTTC
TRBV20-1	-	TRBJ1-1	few	CSARDRGGVTEAFF	TGCAGTGCTAGAGATCGAGGGGGAGTCACTGAAGCTTTCTTT
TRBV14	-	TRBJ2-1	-	CASSQVVTAEQFF	TGTGCCAGCAGCCAAGTCGTGACAGCAGAGCAGTTCTTC
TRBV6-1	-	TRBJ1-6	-	CASSEVYNSPLHF	TGTGCCAGCAGTGAAGTTTATAATTCACCCCTCCACTTT
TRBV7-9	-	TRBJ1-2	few	CASSLGEGIGERYGYTF	TGTGCCAGCAGCTTAGGAGAGGGGATCGGGGAAAGATATGGCTACACCTTC
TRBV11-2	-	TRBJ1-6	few	CASSSTGTSLDNSPLHF	TGTGCCAGCAGCTCCACAGGGACCTCTCTGGATAATTCACCCCTCCACTTT
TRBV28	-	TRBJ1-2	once	CASRADRIYTF	TGTGCCAGCAGGGCCGACAGAATCTACACCTTC
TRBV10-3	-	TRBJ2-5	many	CAIPGLPRETQYF	TGTGCCATACCGGGACTTCCGAGAGAGACCCAGTACTTC
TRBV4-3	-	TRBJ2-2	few	CASSRQTGELFF	TGCGCCAGCAGCCGACAAACCGGGGAGCTGTTTTTT
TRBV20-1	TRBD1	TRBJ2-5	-	CSARDFGTGVEETQYF	TGCAGTGCTAGAGATTTCGGGACAGGGGTGGAAGAGACCCAGTACTTC
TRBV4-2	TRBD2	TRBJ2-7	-	CASSQDPAGGLSGEQYF	TGTGCCAGCAGCCAAGATCCCGCGGGGGGGCTCTCCGGTGAGCAGTACTTC
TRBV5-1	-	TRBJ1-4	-	CASNYMGSKNEKLFF	TGCGCCAGCAACTATATGGGATCCAAAAATGAAAAACTGTTTTTT
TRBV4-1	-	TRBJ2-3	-	CASSQEGVADTDTQYF	TGCGCCAGCAGCCAAGAAGGGGTAGCGGACACAGATACGCAGTATTTT